These 29 T cell receptor beta chains share one sample of origin, sequenced in a study of human T cells and chemical hapten exposure. The time point is: pre-sensitization, week 0. Indicated treatment: therapeutic diphenylcyclopropenone sensitization with weekly scalp DPC. TCRdb recomputed calls from the RACE reads with MiXCR, one row per CDR3 protein. The sample records 200,000 to 300,000 distinct CDR3 sequences, approximately 8.6% being singletons. This sample comprised whole blood, obtained in connection with sensitization to the hapten diphenylcyclopropenone (DPC). The receptors stem from a woman aged 40 to 55 with alopecia areata. Some clones in this sample may be carry-over from other donors' samples.

V gene TRBV12-3 or TRBV12-4 combines with J gene TRBJ1-5; D gene unclear. The CDR3 totals 14 residues. V lost 6 bases, J lost 2 bases, and 11 bases lay in between. DNA for the CDR3: TGTGCCAGCAGCCGCCCGGGTGGCAATCAGCCCCAGCATTTT. Translation gives CASSRPGGNQPQHF.

Only a few counts were recorded for this clonotype. The chain combines TRBV6-2 or TRBV6-3 with TRBJ2-3; possibly TRBD2 for D (5 bases). The ends were cut back, 7 bases at V and 5 bases at J, with 19 bases in the middle. CDR1 and CDR2 (germline): MNHEY, SVGEGT. The CDR3 covers 15 residues. The CDR3 reads CASTPRLLGGDTQYF. DNA for the CDR3: TGTGCCAGCACCCCGAGGCTACTAGGCGGAGATACGCAGTATTTT.

This chain uses TRBV20-1 with TRBJ2-3, with TRBD2 matching over 8 bases. The CDR3 contains 16 residues. The germline V gene encodes CDR1 DFQATT and CDR2 SNEGSKA (reference sequence). The ends lost 0 bases at V and 2 bases at J; junction bases unmatched: 7. The CDR3 protein is CSARDARLALTDTQYF. The CDR3 nucleotides read TGCAGTGCTAGAGACGCGCGACTAGCGCTCACAGATACGCAGTATTTT.

This clonotype has a single count. CDR3 sequence: CASSDRSSTDTQYF. The CDR3 DNA reads as TGTGCCAGCAGCGACAGGTCAAGCACAGATACGCAGTATTTT. The rearrangement uses TRBV11-2 and TRBJ2-3; D possibly corresponds to TRBD1 (6 bases). V was pared by 5 bases and J by 0 bases, with 9 bases between. Per germline, CDR1 SGHAT and CDR2 FQNNGV. The CDR3 sequence is 14 residues long.

This clonotype was recorded at least ten times. The genes are TRBV20-1 and TRBJ2-1; 7 bases match TRBD2. CDR1 and CDR2 (germline): DFQATT, SNEGSKA (reference sequence). Trimming removed 5 bases from V and 3 bases from J; junction bases left unmatched: 10. The CDR3 consists of 15 residues. CDR3: CSAPRTGRIYNEQFF. Here the CDR3 DNA reads TGCAGTGCTCCCCGTACCGGGAGGATCTACAATGAGCAGTTCTTC.

This clonotype was counted only a few times. The chain employs TRBV29-1 and TRBJ2-1, with TRBD2 identical over 9 bases. This CDR3 spans 13 amino acids. V shed 4 bases and J 6 bases; nucleotides not matched to a gene: 4. Germline assignment: CDR1 SQVTM and CDR2 ANQGSEA. The chain's CDR3 is CSVGREGPNEQFF. The CDR3 DNA is TGCAGCGTTGGGCGGGAGGGTCCCAATGAGCAGTTCTTC.

This clonotype has at least ten counts. In DNA, the CDR3 is TGCAGTGCTCGAAAGACGGGCACCCAAGAGACCCAGTACTTC. Translated, it gives CSARKTGTQETQYF. The chain uses TRBV20-1 and TRBJ2-5, with no clear D. Trimming stripped 5 bases from V and 1 base from J, with 14 bases between. Looked up from germline, CDR1 is DFQATT and CDR2 is SNEGSKA (reference sequence). The CDR3 is 14 residues long.

This clonotype was observed a handful of times. The chain is built from TRBV10-3 and TRBJ2-1; D remains ambiguous. Trimming took off 2 bases at V and 0 bases at J, with 14 bases between the two ends. CDR3 length: 17 residues. Germline CDR1 is ENHRY and CDR2 is SYGVKD. Written as DNA, the CDR3 is TGTGCCATCAGTGAGCTGCGGCAGGCCAGCTCCTACAATGAGCAGTTCTTC. Amino acid sequence: CAISELRQASSYNEQFF.

The sample holds a few counts of this clonotype. The gene calls are TRBV6-6 and TRBJ1-6, with a possible D match to TRBD1 (6 bases). Looked up from germline, CDR1 is MNHNY and CDR2 is SVGAGI (reference sequence). This CDR3 region has 17 residues. V was clipped by 7 bases and J by 2 bases, with 18 bases between them. CDR3 protein: CASTKSSGDTYNSPLHF. CDR3 in DNA: TGTGCCAGCACCAAATCCTCAGGGGACACCTATAATTCACCCCTCCACTTT.

The rearrangement joins TRBV6-5 to TRBJ1-3, with D perhaps matching TRBD1 (5 bases). The CDR3 is made up of 15 amino acids. V lost 6 bases to trimming and J lost 0 bases, with 12 bases between them. CDR1 MNHEY and CDR2 SVGAGI come from the germline V gene. The CDR3 loop reads CASRSGLLSGNTIYF. CDR3 DNA: TGTGCCAGCAGATCGGGACTCCTCTCTGGAAACACCATATATTTT.

The rearrangement joins TRBV20-1 to TRBJ1-5; D not resolved. CDR3 size: 13 residues. Germline CDR1 DFQATT, CDR2 SNEGSKA (reference sequence). CDR3 in amino acids: CSTHPGSNQPQHF. The CDR3 region has the DNA TGCAGCACTCATCCGGGGAGCAATCAGCCCCAGCATTTT.

This clonotype was counted only a few times. This rearrangement joins TRBV12-3 or TRBV12-4 to TRBJ1-1; D uncertain. The V end lost 6 bases, the J end lost 3 bases, and 11 bases lay between the germline ends. The CDR3 is 13 residues long. The CDR3, as DNA: TGTGCCAGCAGACGCGACGGACACACTGAAGCTTTCTTT. Its protein is CASRRDGHTEAFF.

The V and J genes are TRBV7-2 and TRBJ1-4; 8 bases fit TRBD1. CDR1 and CDR2 from the germline V gene are SGHTA and FQGNSA. The J segment lost 8 bases and the V segment lost 6 bases, leaving 8 bases of the junction unmatched. This CDR3 is built from 14 residues. The DNA of the CDR3 is TGTGCCAGCAGTTACGGACAGGGAGGGGAAAAACTGTTTTTT. Encoded protein: CASSYGQGGEKLFF.

This sequence joins TRBV2 and TRBJ2-2; possibly TRBD1 for D (6 bases). The V end was cut by 4 bases, the J end by 1 base, with 10 bases between. CDR1 and CDR2 (germline): SNHLY, FYNNEI. The CDR3 covers 15 residues. The CDR3 bases are TGTGCCAGCAGTGTTACAGGGTGGAACACCGGGGAGCTGTTTTTT. Its protein product is CASSVTGWNTGELFF.

This sequence joins TRBV6-2 or TRBV6-3 and TRBJ2-1; no reliable D call. From germline, CDR1 is MNHEY and CDR2 SVGEGT. V was trimmed by 0 bases and J by 15 bases, leaving 15 bases between them. This CDR3 is built from 13 residues. CDR3 amino acids: CASSYSRQALLFF. The CDR3 coding sequence is TGTGCCAGCAGTTACTCGCGCCAGGCTTTGTTGTTCTTC.

The J gene is TRBJ2-1, the V gene TRBV9, with 10 bases lining up with TRBD2. The ends lost 6 bases at V and 4 bases at J; junction bases unmatched: 4. The length of the CDR3 is 14 residues. Germline V gene data show CDR1 as SGDLS and CDR2 as YYNGEE. CDR3 amino acids: CASTGTSAYNEQFF. The DNA of the CDR3 is TGTGCCAGCACCGGGACTAGCGCTTACAATGAGCAGTTCTTC.

As for this clonotype: A junction end diverges from the germline sequence, so it may reflect a read error. This chain links TRBV2 with TRBJ2-7, with D possibly being TRBD2 (6 bases). The CDR3 is made up of 12 amino acids. From germline, CDR1 is SNHLY and CDR2 FYNNEI. The CDR3 coding sequence is TGTGCCAGCAGTGACCGGACCGGAGGAGGGAACTTC. Its protein is CASSDRTGGGNF.

As regards this clonotype: The junction differs from germline at one of its ends, possibly a read error. V and J are TRBV12-3 or TRBV12-4 and TRBJ2-3, with TRBD1 matching over 9 bases. The CDR3 has 15 residues. The CDR3 is CASSLDGTGTETQYF. As DNA, the CDR3 is TGTGCCAGCAGTTTGGACGGGACAGGGACAGAAACGCAGTATTTT.

The chain links TRBV6-1 to TRBJ1-1; D call uncertain. Trimming removed 6 bases at V and 1 base at J, with 6 bases between. The CDR3 loop spans 12 amino acids. The germline CDR1 and CDR2 sequences are MNHNS and SASEGT. The chain's CDR3 is CASSYSNTEAFF. The CDR3 DNA sequence: TGTGCCAGCAGCTATTCGAACACTGAAGCTTTCTTT.

Ten or more counts support this clonotype. The chain joins TRBV20-1 to TRBJ1-1, with 7 bases identical to TRBD1. CDR3 size: 14 residues. Germline-derived CDR1 and CDR2 are DFQATT and SNEGSKA (reference sequence). V lost 5 bases to trimming and J lost 0 bases; unmatched junction nucleotides: 6. CDR3 region: CSARSGGMNTEAFF. For the CDR3, the DNA is TGCAGTGCTCGATCAGGGGGAATGAACACTGAAGCTTTCTTT.

The chain carries TRBV11-2 and TRBJ2-5; the D gene is possibly TRBD1 (6 bases). Germline V gene sequence: CDR1 SGHAT, CDR2 FQNNGV. V was pared by 5 bases and J by 0 bases, with 13 bases between. The CDR3 has 15 amino acids. CDR3 residues: CASSPITGNQETQYF. In nucleotides, the CDR3 is TGTGCCAGCAGCCCCATTACAGGGAACCAAGAGACCCAGTACTTC.

The J gene is TRBJ1-4, the V gene TRBV2; tentatively, D is TRBD1 (5 bases). Germline-derived CDR1 and CDR2 are SNHLY and FYNNEI. The V gene lost 4 bases and the J gene lost 4 bases, with 13 bases spanning the gap. CDR3 length: 15 amino acids. CDR3 sequence (DNA): TGTGCCAGCAGTGGGGTGGCAGGGCTTAATGAAAAACTGTTTTTT. Its translation: CASSGVAGLNEKLFF. Based on the CDR3 plus reference TRBV2 and TRBJ1-4, the full variable domain is EPEVTQTPSHQVTQMGQEVILRCVPISNHLYFYWYRQILGQKVEFLVSFYNNEISEKSEIFDDQFSVERPDGSNFTLKIRSTKLEDSAMYFCASSGVAGLNEKLFFGSGTQLSVL.

This clonotype has a handful of counts. The chain uses TRBV7-9 and TRBJ2-7, with 11 bases matching TRBD2. Looked up from germline, CDR1 is SEHNR and CDR2 is FQNEAQ (reference sequence). J lost 4 bases, V lost 8 bases, and 7 bases had no gene match. The CDR3 spans 14 residues. CDR3 amino acids: CASQLAGGRYEQYF. In nucleotides, the CDR3 is TGTGCCAGCCAGCTAGCGGGAGGAAGGTACGAGCAGTACTTC.

This clonotype came up a few times. This chain connects TRBV5-6 to TRBJ1-5; 10 nucleotides line up with TRBD1. There are 15 residues in the CDR3. The germline CDR1 and CDR2 sequences are SGHDT and YYEEEE. Trimming cost V 0 bases and J 6 bases; bases outside gene matches: 3. Here the CDR3 DNA reads TGTGCCAGCAGCTTGGGACAGGGGGCGAGTCAGCCCCAGCATTTT. As protein: CASSLGQGASQPQHF.

This clonotype was observed at least ten times. V and J are TRBV25-1 and TRBJ1-3; D unclear. Germline values: CDR1 MGHDK, CDR2 SYGVNS. V was shortened by 6 bases and J by 0 bases, with 9 bases between the two germline ends. The CDR3 consists of 14 residues. This CDR3 is CASSDGNSGNTIYF. In DNA, the CDR3 is TGTGCCAGCAGCGACGGGAACTCTGGAAACACCATATATTTT.

Ten or more counts support this clonotype. The CDR3 protein is CASSPPSGNQPQHF. The CDR3 DNA is TGTGCCAGCTCACCACCGTCCGGGAATCAGCCCCAGCATTTT. The chain is built from TRBV18 and TRBJ1-5; no firm D call. The germline gives CDR1 KGHSH, CDR2 LQKENI. Deletions cut 0 bases from V and 4 bases from J, with 7 bases between. There are 14 residues in the CDR3.

This clonotype was seen only a few times. CDR3: CASSFIGQGVLNQPQHF. The CDR3 DNA follows: TGTGCCAGCAGTTTTATCGGACAGGGGGTTTTGAATCAGCCCCAGCATTTT. The gene calls are TRBV28 and TRBJ1-5; 10 nucleotides agree with TRBD1. The CDR3 is 17 amino acids. Germline V gene lookup returns CDR1 MDHEN and CDR2 SYDVKM. With 3 bases clipped from V and 4 bases from J, the junction kept 9 bases outside the gene matches.

This clonotype turned up a few times. The V call is TRBV6-1, the J call TRBJ2-3, with 13 bases aligning to TRBD2. Per germline, CDR1 MNHNS and CDR2 SASEGT. The trim removed 6 bases at V and 2 bases at J, leaving 5 bases unmatched. This CDR3 region has 16 residues. CDR3 in amino acids: CASSVGLAGATDTQYF. As DNA, the CDR3 is TGTGCCAGCAGCGTCGGACTAGCGGGAGCCACAGATACGCAGTATTTT.

This clonotype was picked up many times. This CDR3 reads CASSEEGAQPQHF. In DNA, the CDR3 is TGTGCCAGCAGTGAAGAGGGGGCTCAGCCCCAGCATTTT. The rearrangement uses TRBV6-1 and TRBJ1-5, with TRBD1 matching 7 bases. This CDR3 contains 13 residues. The germline V gene encodes CDR1 MNHNS and CDR2 SASEGT. V shed 1 base and J 6 bases; nucleotides not matched to a gene: 0.